A single sample gave rise to the 29 T cell receptor beta chains below, sequenced in a study of shared T cell receptors in the human thymus. The method was immunoSEQ multiplex PCR; TCRdb's version includes in-frame clones alone and lacks a portion of them. This table has some 660,000 clones, over 75% appearing once. These data were likewise used in another study, on human thymus T cells.

Sample: thymocytes. The receptor set was obtained from a boy under two years old with a congenital heart defect.

The genes are TRBV10-2 and TRBJ2-3; D possibly corresponds to TRBD2 (6 bases). V was pared by 4 bases and J by 2 bases, with 10 bases between. CDR1 and CDR2 (germline): WSHSY, SAAADI. This CDR3 comprises 14 residues. The CDR3 region is CASSVPGVTDTQYF. The CDR3 DNA is TGCGCCAGCAGTGTCCCGGGGGTCACAGATACGCAGTATTTT.

This clone was observed a handful of times. The chain is built from TRBV19 and TRBJ1-2; a weak D match, TRBD1 (5 bases). V lost 5 bases, J lost 5 bases, and 18 bases lay in between. Germline CDR1 reads LNHDA; CDR2 reads SQIVND (reference sequence). The CDR3 runs 15 residues. CDR3 protein: CASSPQESRGYGYTF. CDR3 DNA: TGTGCCAGTAGTCCCCAGGAGAGTAGGGGTTATGGCTACACCTTC.

The chain carries TRBV4-1 and TRBJ2-5, with 11 bases fitting TRBD2. The CDR3 spans 18 residues. Germline-derived CDR1 and CDR2 are MGHRA and YSYEKL. V lost 3 bases, J lost 10 bases, and 19 bases stayed unmatched. This CDR3 is CASSHRLTSGVGPADQYF. For the CDR3, the DNA is TGCGCCAGCAGCCATCGACTGACTAGCGGGGTAGGCCCGGCGGACCAGTACTTC.

This clone was seen only once. V gene TRBV10-1 combines with J gene TRBJ2-1; a weak D match, TRBD2 (5 bases). The CDR3 covers 14 residues. CDR1 and CDR2 (germline): WNHNN, SYGVQD (reference sequence). V lost 0 bases and J lost 8, with 11 bases in between. The CDR3 nucleotides are TGCGCCAGCAGTGAGTCCCACGGGGTCTATGAGCAGTTCTTC. This translates into CASSESHGVYEQFF.

Note on this clone: Other DNA sequences in the same sample also yield this CDR3. The chain combines TRBV28 with TRBJ2-7; 11 bases agree with TRBD2. V trimming: 2 bases; J trimming: 6 bases; junction bases outside the gene matches: 3. The CDR3 runs 14 residues. Looked up from germline, CDR1 is MDHEN and CDR2 is SYDVKM. CDR3 region: CASSLGLAGGEQYF. For the CDR3, the DNA is TGTGCCAGCAGTTTAGGGCTAGCGGGAGGCGAGCAGTACTTC.

The chain has TRBV6-1 and TRBJ2-2, with TRBD1 matching 8 bases. The J segment lost 0 bases and the V segment lost 1 base, leaving 7 bases of the junction unmatched. The germline V gene has CDR1 MNHNS and CDR2 SASEGT. The CDR3 runs to 18 residues. DNA for the CDR3: TGTGCCAGCAGTGAAGATGGCAGGGGGCTCGCGAACACCGGGGAGCTGTTTTTT. Translating it yields CASSEDGRGLANTGELFF.

The rearrangement uses TRBV6-6 and TRBJ1-4, with unresolved D. The germline CDR1 and CDR2 sequences are MNHNY and SVGAGI (reference sequence). The CDR3 sequence is 14 residues long. Trimming stripped 0 bases from V and 7 bases from J, with 9 bases between. CDR3 protein: CASSYSGHTEKLFF. In DNA, the CDR3 is TGTGCCAGCAGTTACTCGGGCCATACTGAAAAACTGTTTTTT.

V gene TRBV27 combines with J gene TRBJ2-7, with 9 bases aligning to TRBD1. V shed 6 bases, J shed 1 base, and the junction held 10 bases outside the gene matches. Per germline, CDR1 MNHEY and CDR2 SMNVEV (reference sequence). This CDR3 comprises 16 residues. The CDR3 nucleotides read TGTGCCAGCAGAATCAATCGACAGGGGGATTCCTACGAGCAGTACTTC. Translation: CASRINRQGDSYEQYF.

This chain links TRBV27 with TRBJ2-3, with 13 bases lining up with TRBD2. From germline, CDR1 is MNHEY and CDR2 SMNVEV (reference sequence). The trim removed 6 bases at V and 5 bases at J, leaving 8 bases unmatched. This CDR3 comprises 16 residues. CDR3 protein: CASSILAGGTRDTQYF. In DNA form, the CDR3 reads TGTGCCAGCAGCATACTAGCGGGGGGGACCCGAGATACGCAGTATTTT.

The gene calls are TRBV7-4 and TRBJ2-5, with 10 bases lining up with TRBD2. This CDR3 spans 17 amino acids. Germline V gene data show CDR1 as SGHVT and CDR2 as SQSDAQ. Trimming at V came to 7 bases and at J to 4 bases, leaving 15 bases not matched to a gene. CDR3 sequence reads: CASKDPGLAGDRETQYF. CDR3 coding DNA: TGTGCCAGCAAGGACCCGGGGCTAGCGGGAGATAGAGAGACCCAGTACTTC.

The count of this clone is one. The rearrangement joins TRBV5-6 to TRBJ1-3, with D perhaps TRBD1 (5 bases). V dropped 0 bases and J dropped 3 bases, with 10 bases sitting between them. Per the germline V gene, CDR1 is SGHDT and CDR2 is YYEEEE. There are 15 residues in the CDR3. CDR3 bases: TGTGCCAGCAGCTTGGTCGGAGGGGTTGGAAACACCATATATTTT. Protein product: CASSLVGGVGNTIYF.

This clone was seen a few times. This chain connects TRBV10-3 to TRBJ2-7, with TRBD2 matching over 10 bases. This CDR3 region has 15 residues. The ends lost 6 bases at V and 2 bases at J; junction bases unmatched: 7. The germline V gene encodes CDR1 ENHRY and CDR2 SYGVKD. This chain's CDR3 is CAISPERGGPYEQYF. CDR3 DNA: TGTGCCATCAGCCCTGAGCGGGGGGGCCCCTACGAGCAGTACTTC.

The chain couples TRBV4-3 to TRBJ1-1, with 8 bases lining up with TRBD1. V was clipped by 0 bases and J by 5 bases; unmatched bases: 8. The germline V gene has CDR1 LGHNA and CDR2 YSLEER. The CDR3 contains 16 residues. CDR3: CASSQETRTGRTEAFF. The CDR3 DNA is TGCGCCAGCAGCCAAGAAACTAGGACAGGGAGGACTGAAGCTTTCTTT.

A few counts support this clone. The V call is TRBV14, the J call TRBJ2-2; 11 nucleotides align to TRBD2. Germline values: CDR1 SGHDN, CDR2 FVKESK. With 1 base clipped from V and 4 bases from J, the junction kept 2 bases outside the gene matches. The CDR3 has 16 amino acids. CDR3 residues: CASSQGLAGPTGELFF. The CDR3 DNA reads TGTGCCAGCAGCCAAGGACTAGCGGGGCCCACCGGGGAGCTGTTTTTT.

The count of this clone is one. The chain couples TRBV28 to TRBJ1-5; weak D call: TRBD1 (6 bases). The V end lost 4 bases, the J end lost 5 bases, and 9 bases lay between the germline ends. From germline, CDR1 is MDHEN and CDR2 SYDVKM. This CDR3 spans 13 amino acids. The CDR3 coding sequence is TGTGCCAGCAGTTCCAGGGGCGATCAGCCCCAGCATTTT. Its translation is CASSSRGDQPQHF.

The rearrangement uses TRBV14 and TRBJ2-1, with 7 bases aligning to TRBD2. This CDR3 comprises 16 residues. CDR1 is SGHDN and CDR2 is FVKESK in the germline V gene. Trimming at V came to 1 base and at J to 3 bases, leaving 6 bases not matched to a gene. The CDR3 here is CASSQVVGGIYNEQFF. CDR3 in DNA: TGTGCCAGCAGCCAAGTTGTGGGGGGGATCTACAATGAGCAGTTCTTC.

The J gene is TRBJ1-2, the V gene TRBV10-3; D might be TRBD1 (6 bases). The CDR3 loop spans 14 amino acids. The ends were cut back, 0 bases at V and 4 bases at J, with 9 bases in the middle. The germline V gene has CDR1 ENHRY and CDR2 SYGVKD. The CDR3 DNA reads TGTGCCATCAGTGAGTCCACAGGGAGCTATGGCTACACCTTC. Translation: CAISESTGSYGYTF.

V is TRBV6-1 and J is TRBJ2-7, with 10 bases fitting TRBD2. J gave up 6 bases and V 2 bases, and 4 bases lay outside the gene matches. Germline V gene lookup returns CDR1 MNHNS and CDR2 SASEGT. The CDR3 has 14 residues. The CDR3 DNA reads as TGTGCCAGCAGTGAACCAGCGGGAGGGGTCGAGCAGTACTTC. This encodes CASSEPAGGVEQYF.

The sample holds a few counts of this clone. The chain carries TRBV5-6 and TRBJ1-3; D is unresolved. Trimming removed 3 bases from V and 1 base from J, with 11 bases in between. The CDR3 covers 15 residues. CDR1 SGHDT and CDR2 YYEEEE come from the germline V gene. The CDR3 region has the DNA TGTGCCAGCAGCTCCCCAGGCCGATCTGGAAACACCATATATTTT. Translation gives CASSSPGRSGNTIYF.

CDR3 amino acids: CAIRTRGRGIASSGNTIYF. CDR3 in DNA: TGTGCCATCAGGACACGGGGCAGGGGGATCGCAAGCTCTGGAAACACCATATATTTT. The genes are TRBV10-3 and TRBJ1-3; 7 nucleotides agree with TRBD1. Trimming removed 6 bases from V and 0 bases from J; junction bases left unmatched: 17. The V gene's germline CDR1 is ENHRY and CDR2 SYGVKD. This CDR3 contains 19 residues.

This sequence joins TRBV5-1 and TRBJ1-1; TRBD1 might be the D (5 bases). Between the trimmed V and J ends, which lost 4 bases and 2 bases, there was a span of 18 bases. Germline CDR1 SGHRS, CDR2 YFSETQ. The CDR3 extends over 16 amino acids. CDR3 nucleotide sequence: TGCGCCAGCAGCCGACTAGGACATGGGCCTAACACTGAAGCTTTCTTT. Amino acid sequence: CASSRLGHGPNTEAFF. The full variable domain, its missing parts supplied by reference TRBV5-1 and TRBJ1-1, is KAGVTQTPRYLIKTRGQQVTLSCSPISGHRSVSWYQQTPGQGLQFLFEYFSETQRNKGNFPGRFSGRQFSNSRSEMNVSTLELGDSALYLCASSRLGHGPNTEAFFGQGTRLTVV.

The chain links TRBV2 to TRBJ2-1, with D unclear. The germline gives CDR1 SNHLY, CDR2 FYNNEI. This CDR3 is built from 11 residues. V lost 2 bases and J lost 9, with 5 bases in between. The CDR3 DNA follows: TGTGCCAGCAGTGAAAGGAGTGAGCAGTTCTTC. Translating it yields CASSERSEQFF.

This clone was detected only once. The J gene is TRBJ2-7, the V gene TRBV13; TRBD1 matches 7 bases. The germline V gene encodes CDR1 PRHDT and CDR2 FYEKMQ (reference sequence). The CDR3 sequence is 17 residues long. The V and J ends lost 0 bases and 0 bases, in that order; junction bases with no gene match: 8. CDR3 bases: TGTGCCAGCAGCTTAGGCCGACAGGGCGTCAACTCCTACGAGCAGTACTTC. It codes for CASSLGRQGVNSYEQYF.

The chain links TRBV7-8 to TRBJ1-5; 9 nucleotides agree with TRBD1. The V and J ends lost 2 bases and 2 bases, in that order; junction bases with no gene match: 13. Germline V lookup: CDR1 SGHVS, CDR2 FQNEAQ. The CDR3 consists of 19 residues. CDR3 coding DNA: TGTGCCAGCAGCTTATTCGGGACAGGGATACTGCTGGGCAATCAGCCCCAGCATTTT. Amino acid sequence: CASSLFGTGILLGNQPQHF. The entire variable domain, with the rest obtained from reference TRBV7-8 and TRBJ1-5, is as follows: GAGVSQSPRYKVAKRGQDVALRCDPISGHVSLFWYQQALGQGPEFLTYFQNEAQLDKSGLPSDRFFAERPEGSVSTLKIQRTQQEDSAVYLCASSLFGTGILLGNQPQHFGDGTRLSIL.

This clone was seen once. The CDR3 DNA follows: TGTGCCAGCAGTTATAGGGGTAGGGTTCTTAATCAGCCCCAGCATTTT. Its protein is CASSYRGRVLNQPQHF. The J gene is TRBJ1-5, the V gene TRBV6-6; TRBD1 is a possible D gene (5 bases). This CDR3 contains 16 residues. Trimming stripped 3 bases from V and 4 bases from J, with 16 bases between. CDR1 is MNHNY, CDR2 SVGAGI, per germline (reference sequence).

This rearrangement joins TRBV28 to TRBJ1-1; 7 positions match TRBD1. Germline V gives CDR1 MDHEN, CDR2 SYDVKM. The CDR3 extends over 14 amino acids. The junction had 11 bases not matched to a gene; V was cut back by 3 bases and J by 10 bases. As DNA, the CDR3 is TGTGCCAGCAGTTTTCACAGGGGCGAGGGTGGAGCTTTCTTT. Encoded protein: CASSFHRGEGGAFF.

The chain couples TRBV5-1 to TRBJ2-2, with 12 bases identical to TRBD2. CDR1 and CDR2 from the germline V gene are SGHRS and YFSETQ. The V and J ends lost 3 bases and 3 bases, in that order; junction bases with no gene match: 15. The CDR3 loop spans 20 amino acids. CDR3 DNA sequence: TGCGCCAGCAGCTCGACCGATCTAGCGGGAGGGCCTCGGGACACCGGGGAGCTGTTTTTT. Its translation is CASSSTDLAGGPRDTGELFF.

V usage is TRBV30 and J usage is TRBJ1-1; 8 bases align to TRBD1. Germline V lookup: CDR1 GTSNPN, CDR2 SVGIG (reference sequence). The CDR3 extends over 16 amino acids. The V gene end was trimmed by 4 bases and the J gene end by 1 base; junction bases not matched to a gene: 11. The CDR3 sequence: CAWTSSHRGGNTEAFF. The CDR3 DNA follows: TGTGCCTGGACCTCAAGCCACAGGGGGGGGAACACTGAAGCTTTCTTT. The entire variable domain, with the rest obtained from reference TRBV30 and TRBJ1-1, is as follows: SQTIHQWPATLVQPVGSPLSLECTVEGTSNPNLYWYRQAAGRGLQLLFYSVGIGQISSEVPQNLSASRPQDRQFILSSKKLLLSDSGFYLCAWTSSHRGGNTEAFFGQGTRLTVV.

This chain joins TRBV15 and TRBJ2-1, with D perhaps TRBD2 (5 bases). Trimming shortened V by 0 bases and J by 4 bases, and 22 bases separated the two germline ends. CDR3 length: 19 residues. The V gene's germline CDR1 is LNHNV and CDR2 YYDKDF (reference sequence). CDR3 nucleotide sequence: TGTGCCACCAGCAGAGATACCTATTTGTTGCGGGTATATTACAATGAGCAGTTCTTC. Amino acids: CATSRDTYLLRVYYNEQFF.